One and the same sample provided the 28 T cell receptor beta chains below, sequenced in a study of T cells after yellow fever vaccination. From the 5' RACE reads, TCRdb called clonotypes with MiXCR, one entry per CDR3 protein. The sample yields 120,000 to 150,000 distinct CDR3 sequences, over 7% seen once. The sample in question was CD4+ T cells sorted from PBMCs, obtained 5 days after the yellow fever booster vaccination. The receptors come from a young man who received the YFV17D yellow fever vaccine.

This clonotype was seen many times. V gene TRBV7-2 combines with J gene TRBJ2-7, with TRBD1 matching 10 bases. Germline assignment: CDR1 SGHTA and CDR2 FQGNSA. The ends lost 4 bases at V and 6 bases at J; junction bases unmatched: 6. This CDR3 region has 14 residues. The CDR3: CASSSTGQGFEQYF. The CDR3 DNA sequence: TGTGCCAGCAGCTCGACGGGACAGGGGTTCGAGCAGTACTTC.

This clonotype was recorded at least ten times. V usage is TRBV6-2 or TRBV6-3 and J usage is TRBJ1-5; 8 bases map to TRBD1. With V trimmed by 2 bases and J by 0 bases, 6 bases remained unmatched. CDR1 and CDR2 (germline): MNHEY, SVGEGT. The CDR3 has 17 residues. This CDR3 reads CASSYRGTGYSNQPQHF. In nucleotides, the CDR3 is TGTGCCAGCAGTTACCGGGGGACAGGTTATAGCAATCAGCCCCAGCATTTT.

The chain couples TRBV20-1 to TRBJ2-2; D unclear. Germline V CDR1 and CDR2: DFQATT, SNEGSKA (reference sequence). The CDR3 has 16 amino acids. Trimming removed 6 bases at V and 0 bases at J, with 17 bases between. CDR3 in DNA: TGCAGTGCCAACGCCTTGATAGCCTCGAACACCGGGGAGCTGTTTTTT. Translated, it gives CSANALIASNTGELFF.

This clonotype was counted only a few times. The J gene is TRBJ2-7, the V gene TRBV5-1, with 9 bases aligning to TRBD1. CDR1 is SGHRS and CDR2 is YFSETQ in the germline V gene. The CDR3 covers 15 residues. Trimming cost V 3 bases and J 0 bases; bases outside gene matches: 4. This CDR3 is CASSWGQGPSYEQYF. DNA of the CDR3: TGCGCCAGCAGCTGGGGACAGGGCCCCTCCTACGAGCAGTACTTC.

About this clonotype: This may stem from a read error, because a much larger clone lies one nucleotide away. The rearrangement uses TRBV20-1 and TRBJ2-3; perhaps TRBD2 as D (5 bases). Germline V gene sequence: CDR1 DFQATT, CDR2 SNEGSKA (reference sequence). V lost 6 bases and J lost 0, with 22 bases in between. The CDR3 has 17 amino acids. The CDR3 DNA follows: TGCAGTGCAAATGGCCACGGGAACCAGGAGAGCACAGATACGCAGTATTTT. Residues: CSANGHGNQESTDTQYF.

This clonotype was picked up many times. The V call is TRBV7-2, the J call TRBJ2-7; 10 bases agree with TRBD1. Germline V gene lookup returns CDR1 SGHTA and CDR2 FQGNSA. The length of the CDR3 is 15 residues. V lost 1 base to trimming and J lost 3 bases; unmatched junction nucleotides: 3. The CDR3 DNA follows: TGTGCCAGCAGCTTAGTGGGGACAGGGGTCTACGAGCAGTACTTC. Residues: CASSLVGTGVYEQYF.

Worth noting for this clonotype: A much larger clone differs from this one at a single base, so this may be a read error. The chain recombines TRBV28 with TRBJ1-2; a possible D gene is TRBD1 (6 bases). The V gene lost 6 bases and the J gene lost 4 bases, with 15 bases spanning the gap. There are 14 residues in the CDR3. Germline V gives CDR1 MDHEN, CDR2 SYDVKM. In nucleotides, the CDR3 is TGTGCCAGCAGGTTTTCAGGGGTTGGCTATGGCTACACCTTC. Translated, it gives CASRFSGVGYGYTF.

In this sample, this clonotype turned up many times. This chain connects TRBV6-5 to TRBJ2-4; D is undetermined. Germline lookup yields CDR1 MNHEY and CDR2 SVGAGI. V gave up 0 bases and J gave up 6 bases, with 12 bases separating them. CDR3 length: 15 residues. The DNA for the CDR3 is TGTGCCAGCAGTTACTCTGCATGGGAATTAAACATTCAGTACTTC. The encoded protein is CASSYSAWELNIQYF.

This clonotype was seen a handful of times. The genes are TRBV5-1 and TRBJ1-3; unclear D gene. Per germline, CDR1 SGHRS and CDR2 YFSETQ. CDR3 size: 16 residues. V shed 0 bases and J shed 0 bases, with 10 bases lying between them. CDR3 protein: CASSLDSTYSGNTIYF. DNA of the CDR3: TGCGCCAGCAGCTTGGATTCCACCTACTCTGGAAACACCATATATTTT.

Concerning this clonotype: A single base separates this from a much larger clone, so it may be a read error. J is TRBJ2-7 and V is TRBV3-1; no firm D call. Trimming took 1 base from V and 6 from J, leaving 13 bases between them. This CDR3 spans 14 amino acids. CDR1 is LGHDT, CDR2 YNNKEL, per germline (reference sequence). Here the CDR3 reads CASSQGMPVGEQYF. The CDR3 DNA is TGTGCCAGCAGCCAAGGCATGCCGGTTGGCGAGCAGTACTTC.

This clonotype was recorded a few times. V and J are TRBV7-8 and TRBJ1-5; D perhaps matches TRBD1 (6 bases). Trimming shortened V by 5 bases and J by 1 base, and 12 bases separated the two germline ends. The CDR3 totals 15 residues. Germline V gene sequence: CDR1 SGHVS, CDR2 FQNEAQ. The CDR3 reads CASSTQGSSNQPQHF. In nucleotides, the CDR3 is TGTGCCAGCAGCACACAGGGTTCCAGCAATCAGCCCCAGCATTTT.

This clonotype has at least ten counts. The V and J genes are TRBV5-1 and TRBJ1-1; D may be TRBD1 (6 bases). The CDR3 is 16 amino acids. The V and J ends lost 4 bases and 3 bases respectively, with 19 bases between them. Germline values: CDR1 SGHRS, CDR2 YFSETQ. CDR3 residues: CASSKDRAAVYTEAFF. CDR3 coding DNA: TGCGCCAGCAGCAAGGACAGAGCGGCGGTATACACTGAAGCTTTCTTT.

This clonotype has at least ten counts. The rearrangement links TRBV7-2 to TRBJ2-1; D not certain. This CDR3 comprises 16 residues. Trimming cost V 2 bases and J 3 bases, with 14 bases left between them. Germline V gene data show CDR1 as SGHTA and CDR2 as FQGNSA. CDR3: CASSLSFSSGYNEQFF. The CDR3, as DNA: TGTGCCAGCAGCTTAAGTTTTAGTTCCGGCTACAATGAGCAGTTCTTC.

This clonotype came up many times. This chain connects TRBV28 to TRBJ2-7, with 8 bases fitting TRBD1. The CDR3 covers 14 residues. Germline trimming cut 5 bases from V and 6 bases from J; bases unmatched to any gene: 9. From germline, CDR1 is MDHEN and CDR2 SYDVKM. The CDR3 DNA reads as TGTGCCAGCAGTGCGGGACAGGCTCCCGGCGAGCAGTACTTC. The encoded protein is CASSAGQAPGEQYF.

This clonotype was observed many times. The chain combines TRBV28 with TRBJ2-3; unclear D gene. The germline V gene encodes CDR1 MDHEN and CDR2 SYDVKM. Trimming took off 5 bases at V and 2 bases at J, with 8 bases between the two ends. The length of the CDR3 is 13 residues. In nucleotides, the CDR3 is TGTGCCAGCAGTCCACCGGCCACAGATACGCAGTATTTT. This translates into CASSPPATDTQYF.

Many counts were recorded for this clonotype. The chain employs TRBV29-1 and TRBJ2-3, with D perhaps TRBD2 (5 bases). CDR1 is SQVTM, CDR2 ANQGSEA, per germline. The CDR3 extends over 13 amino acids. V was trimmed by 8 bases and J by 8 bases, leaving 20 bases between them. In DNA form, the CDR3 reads TGCAGCCCCCCCCGAGGGTTCCCGGGTACGCAGTATTTT. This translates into CSPPRGFPGTQYF.

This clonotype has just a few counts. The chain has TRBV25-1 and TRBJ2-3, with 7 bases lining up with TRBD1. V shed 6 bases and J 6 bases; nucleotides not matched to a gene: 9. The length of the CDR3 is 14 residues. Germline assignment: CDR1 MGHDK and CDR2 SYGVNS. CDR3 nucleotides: TGTGCCAGCAGCAACCCAGGGGGAGCCGATACGCAGTATTTT. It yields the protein CASSNPGGADTQYF.

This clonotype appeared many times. CDR3 nucleotides: TGTGCCAGCAGCCCGGGACTAGCGGGTTCCTCGGGGACCCAGTACTTC. Amino acids: CASSPGLAGSSGTQYF. V and J are TRBV5-4 and TRBJ2-5; 12 bases align to TRBD2. CDR1 and CDR2 from the germline V gene are SGHNT and YYREEE (reference sequence). The CDR3 is made up of 16 amino acids. Losses at the gene ends were 4 bases for V and 7 bases for J; bases not matched to a gene: 11.

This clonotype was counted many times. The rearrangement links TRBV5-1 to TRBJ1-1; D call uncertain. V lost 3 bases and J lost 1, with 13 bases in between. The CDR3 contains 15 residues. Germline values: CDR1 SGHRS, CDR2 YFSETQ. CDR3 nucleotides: TGCGCCAGCAGCTCCCTCCTGACACCGAACACTGAAGCTTTCTTT. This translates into CASSSLLTPNTEAFF.

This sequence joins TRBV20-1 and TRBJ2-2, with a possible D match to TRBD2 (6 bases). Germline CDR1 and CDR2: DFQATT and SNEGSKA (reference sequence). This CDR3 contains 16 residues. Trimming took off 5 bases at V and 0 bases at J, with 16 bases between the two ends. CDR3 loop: CSAVRRDGANTGELFF. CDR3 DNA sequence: TGCAGTGCTGTCAGGCGGGACGGGGCGAACACCGGGGAGCTGTTTTTT.

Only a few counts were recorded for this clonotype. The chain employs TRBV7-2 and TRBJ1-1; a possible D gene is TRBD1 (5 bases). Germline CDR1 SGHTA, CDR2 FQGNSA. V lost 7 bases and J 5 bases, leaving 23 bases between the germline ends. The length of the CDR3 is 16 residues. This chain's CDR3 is CASNLLGGGLLTEAFF. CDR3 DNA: TGTGCCAGCAACCTCTTGGGGGGAGGGTTGTTGACTGAAGCTTTCTTT.

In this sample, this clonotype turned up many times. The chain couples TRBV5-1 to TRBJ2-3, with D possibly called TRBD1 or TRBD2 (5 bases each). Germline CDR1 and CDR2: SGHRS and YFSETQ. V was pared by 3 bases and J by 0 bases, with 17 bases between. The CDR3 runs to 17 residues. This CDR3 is CASSSHLGTASTDTQYF. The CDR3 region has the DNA TGCGCCAGCAGCTCTCACCTTGGGACCGCTAGCACAGATACGCAGTATTTT.

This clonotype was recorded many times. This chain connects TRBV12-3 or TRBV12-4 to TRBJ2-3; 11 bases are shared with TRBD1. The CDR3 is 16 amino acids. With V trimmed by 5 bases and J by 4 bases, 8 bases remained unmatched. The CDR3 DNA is TGTGCCAGCAGTCGACGACCGGGACAGGGGGCAGATACGCAGTATTTT. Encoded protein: CASSRRPGQGADTQYF.

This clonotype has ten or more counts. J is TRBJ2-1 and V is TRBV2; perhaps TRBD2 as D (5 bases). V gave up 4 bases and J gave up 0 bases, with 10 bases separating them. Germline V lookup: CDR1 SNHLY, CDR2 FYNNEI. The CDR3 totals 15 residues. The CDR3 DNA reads TGTGCCAGCAGTGGTTCGGGAAACTCCTACAATGAGCAGTTCTTC. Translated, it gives CASSGSGNSYNEQFF.

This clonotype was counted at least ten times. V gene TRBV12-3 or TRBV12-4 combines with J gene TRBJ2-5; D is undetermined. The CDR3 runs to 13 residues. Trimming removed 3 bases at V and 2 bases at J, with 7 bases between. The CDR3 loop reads CASSFSAQETQYF. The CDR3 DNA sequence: TGTGCCAGCAGTTTCTCAGCACAAGAGACCCAGTACTTC.

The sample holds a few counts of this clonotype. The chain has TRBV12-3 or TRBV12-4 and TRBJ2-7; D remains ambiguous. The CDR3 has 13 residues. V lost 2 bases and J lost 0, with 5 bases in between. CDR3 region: CASSLILSYEQYF. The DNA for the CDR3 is TGTGCCAGCAGTTTAATTCTCTCCTACGAGCAGTACTTC.

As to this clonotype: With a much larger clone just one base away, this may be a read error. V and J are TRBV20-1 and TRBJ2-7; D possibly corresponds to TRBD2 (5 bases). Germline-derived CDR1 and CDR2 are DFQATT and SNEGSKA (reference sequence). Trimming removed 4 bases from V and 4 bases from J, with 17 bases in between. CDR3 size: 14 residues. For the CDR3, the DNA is TGCAGTGCTACCAGGAGAGGGATGAATTACGAGCAGTACTTC. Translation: CSATRRGMNYEQYF.

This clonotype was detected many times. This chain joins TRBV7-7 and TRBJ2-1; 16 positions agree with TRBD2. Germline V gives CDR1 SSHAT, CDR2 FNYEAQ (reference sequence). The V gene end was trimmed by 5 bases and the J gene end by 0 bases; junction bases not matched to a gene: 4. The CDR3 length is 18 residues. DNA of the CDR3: TGTGCCAGCAGCCCGGGACTAGCGGGAGGGAGCTCCTACAATGAGCAGTTCTTC. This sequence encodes CASSPGLAGGSSYNEQFF.